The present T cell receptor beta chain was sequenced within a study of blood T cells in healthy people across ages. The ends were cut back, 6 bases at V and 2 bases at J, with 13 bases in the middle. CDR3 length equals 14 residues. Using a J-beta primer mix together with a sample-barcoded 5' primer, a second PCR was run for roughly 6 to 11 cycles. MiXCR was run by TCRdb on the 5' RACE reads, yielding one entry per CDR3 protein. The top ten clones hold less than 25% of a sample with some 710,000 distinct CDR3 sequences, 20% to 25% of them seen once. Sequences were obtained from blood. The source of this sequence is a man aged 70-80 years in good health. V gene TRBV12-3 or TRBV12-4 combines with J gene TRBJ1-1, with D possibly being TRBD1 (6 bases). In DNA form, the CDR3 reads TGTGCCAGCAGGTTGACAGGCGTTAACACTGAAGCTTTCTTT. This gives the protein CASRLTGVNTEAFF.